Described below is a single T cell receptor beta chain sequence and its context. The antigen is undetermined. The data stem from a study of healthy donors' naive CD4 and CD8 T cells. Study-wide background: For TCR alpha, new primers spanned all functional IMGT alpha genes. Study outcomes and limitations: Homeostatic proliferation of naive T cells was not examined as a bias source.

Germline-derived CDR1 and CDR2 are SQVTM and ANQGSEA. The V and J ends lost 4 bases and 0 bases respectively, with 22 bases between them. The CDR3 is 17 residues long. Each TCR library used roughly 490 ng of total RNA and a linear amplification protocol. TCRdb ran MiXCR on the reads and lists one entry per CDR3 protein. The sample consists of around 180,000 distinct CDR3 sequences, nearly 75% of them appearing once. Sequencing was performed on naive CD4+ and CD8+ T cells sorted from blood, pooled from several donors. The gene calls are TRBV29-1 and TRBJ2-7; D may match TRBD1 or TRBD2 (5 bases each). The sequence was collected from a pool of human donors in good health; the sample pools cells from several healthy donors. The CDR3 sequence: CSVASFLGVGLSYEQYF. CDR3 coding DNA: TGCAGCGTTGCCAGTTTTCTGGGGGTTGGGCTCTCCTACGAGCAGTACTTC.